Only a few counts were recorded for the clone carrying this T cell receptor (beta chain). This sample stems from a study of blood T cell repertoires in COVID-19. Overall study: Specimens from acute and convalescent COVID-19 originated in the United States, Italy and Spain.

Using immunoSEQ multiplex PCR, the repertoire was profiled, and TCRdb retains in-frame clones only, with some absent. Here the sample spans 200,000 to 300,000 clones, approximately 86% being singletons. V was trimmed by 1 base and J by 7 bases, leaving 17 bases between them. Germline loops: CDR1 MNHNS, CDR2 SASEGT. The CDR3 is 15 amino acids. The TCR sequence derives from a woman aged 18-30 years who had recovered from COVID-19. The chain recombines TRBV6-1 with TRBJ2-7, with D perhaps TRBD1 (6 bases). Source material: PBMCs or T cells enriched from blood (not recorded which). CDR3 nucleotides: TGTGCCAGCAGTGAAGAATGGACAGTGGGGCGGGAGCAGTACTTC. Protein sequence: CASSEEWTVGREQYF.